The present TCR beta chain was sequenced within a study of vaccination and CD4 T cells after COVID-19. Study-wide background: Post-COVID samples were collected a median around 99 days following diagnosis, spanning 35 to 161.

With V trimmed by 7 bases and J by 4 bases, 6 bases remained unmatched. Germline CDR1 and CDR2: MDHEN and SYDVKM. The CDR3 runs 15 residues. Treatment noted: 10-day PBMC culture with coronavirus spike peptide pools or control peptides (ViraFEST assay). Peptide pools at about 9.7 ug/ml, together with around 10 IU/ml IL-2, were added to cultures of 1.5 million to 2.5 million PBMCs per well. As for this clonotype: What it binds is not known.

The Oncomine TCR Beta short-read assay generated sequence data from the DNA of cultured CD4+ T cells. TCRdb reprocessed the PCR reads with MiXCR, giving one entry per CDR3 protein. The table records under 13,000 distinct CDR3 sequences, approximately 40% of them present only once. The sequencing used CD4+ T cells from blood, cultured in vitro, collected after SARS-CoV-2 vaccination. This rearrangement joins TRBV28 to TRBJ2-6; 8 nucleotides match TRBD1. This receptor was taken from a human donor who had recovered from COVID-19. CDR3 nucleotides: TGTGCCAGCATGGCCAGGGGGCAGGGGGCCAACGTCCTGACTTTC. Translating gives CASMARGQGANVLTF.